A selection of T cell receptor beta chains follows, all from one sample in a study of T cells after yellow fever vaccination. TCRdb ran MiXCR on the 5' RACE reads and lists one entry per CDR3 protein. The data hold about 550,000 distinct CDR3 sequences, with 15% to 20% observed a single time. The sequenced sample was PBMCs, obtained 15 days after the yellow fever booster vaccination. The receptors come from a man aged 25-45 years who received the YFV17D yellow fever vaccine. CDR3s include the opening cysteine and the closing phenylalanine or tryptophan. A D gene is named only where the DNA matches it firmly. Size tells how often a clone was seen (once, few, many) or the class of an expanded clone, and some rows leave it out.

CDR3 DNA,CDR3 protein,D gene,clone size,V gene,J gene
TGTGCCAGCAGCTTAACAGGGACTAGGGGGGATACGCAGTATTTT,CASSLTGTRGDTQYF,TRBD2,-,TRBV7-2,TRBJ2-3
TGCGCCAGCAGCCAAAGCTCTAGCAGGTTTCCTTACAATGAGCAGTTCTTC,CASSQSSSRFPYNEQFF,-,-,TRBV4-3,TRBJ2-1
TGCAGTGCTAGTCGGCAGGCTAGTGAAAAACTGTTTTTT,CSASRQASEKLFF,-,-,TRBV20-1,TRBJ1-4
TGTGCCAGCAGCCCCCTCCTCGGGGCTGGGGCCAACGTCCTGACTTTC,CASSPLLGAGANVLTF,-,-,TRBV7-8,TRBJ2-6
TGCGCCAGCAGCCAAGATCCCCCAGGGGGTTTTACAGATACGCAGTATTTT,CASSQDPPGGFTDTQYF,TRBD1,few,TRBV4-3,TRBJ2-3
TGTGCCAGCAGTTTAGGGACTCTAGCCTACGAGCAGTACTTC,CASSLGTLAYEQYF,-,many,TRBV12-3/TRBV12-4,TRBJ2-7
TGTGCCAGCAGTGACTCGGCCACCATTATGTACAATGAGCAGTTCTTC,CASSDSATIMYNEQFF,-,-,TRBV6-4,TRBJ2-1
TGTGCCAGCAGCGCCAGGACAGCCAGCAATCAGCCCCAGCATTTT,CASSARTASNQPQHF,-,-,TRBV7-8,TRBJ1-5
TGTGCCAGCAGCCGCTATAGCACAGATACGCAGTATTTT,CASSRYSTDTQYF,-,few,TRBV3-1,TRBJ2-3
TGTGCCAGTCCGACCCGACCGCGCACCTACGAGCAGTACTTC,CASPTRPRTYEQYF,-,few,TRBV19,TRBJ2-7
TGTGCCAGCACCGAGGGGGCGACTTTAGGGACCCAGTACTTC,CASTEGATLGTQYF,TRBD1,-,TRBV6-1,TRBJ2-5
TGTGCCAGCGAGAACCGGTTCACAGATACGCAGTATTTT,CASENRFTDTQYF,-,-,TRBV7-2,TRBJ2-3
TGTGCCAGCACTGGGACAGGGTTAGTCGAGCAGTACTTC,CASTGTGLVEQYF,TRBD1,-,TRBV27,TRBJ2-7
TGTGCCAGCACCGCCTCGGCTGGAAACACCATATATTTT,CASTASAGNTIYF,-,few,TRBV3-1,TRBJ1-3
TGTGCCAGCAGTTTAATAGGGGGCGAGACCCAGTACTTC,CASSLIGGETQYF,TRBD1,few,TRBV28,TRBJ2-5
TGTGCCAGCAGCTTCTGGACCCACCCCTACGAGCAGTACTTC,CASSFWTHPYEQYF,-,few,TRBV3-1,TRBJ2-7
TGCGCCAGCAGCTTTGCGGGAGAAGTGGGCGAGCAGTACTTC,CASSFAGEVGEQYF,TRBD2,-,TRBV5-1,TRBJ2-7
TGTGCCAGCCTCCACAGGGGGATCACTGAAGCTTTCTTT,CASLHRGITEAFF,TRBD1,-,TRBV28,TRBJ1-1
TGCAGCGTTGAGGGCAGGGGTGATTACAATGAGCAGTTCTTC,CSVEGRGDYNEQFF,-,few,TRBV29-1,TRBJ2-1
TGTGCCAGCAGCGAACCCGGCGGAGGAAACATTCAGTACTTC,CASSEPGGGNIQYF,-,few,TRBV7-2,TRBJ2-4
TGCGCCAGCAGCTTCGGGACTAGTGACATTCAGTACTTC,CASSFGTSDIQYF,TRBD2,-,TRBV5-1,TRBJ2-4
TGCGCCAGCAGCCAAGGCGACGGATCCCGCTACGAGCAGTACTTC,CASSQGDGSRYEQYF,-,-,TRBV4-3,TRBJ2-7
TGTGCCAGCAGGGAAGGGGGGACAGGGGCCTACGAGCAGTACTTC,CASREGGTGAYEQYF,TRBD1,few,TRBV7-2,TRBJ2-7
TGTGCCAGCAGCATTTCTGGGACTAGCGACGACATTCAGTACTTC,CASSISGTSDDIQYF,TRBD2,-,TRBV9,TRBJ2-4
TGTGCCAGCGGACGACTAGCGGTCCTCTACAATGAGCAGTTCTTC,CASGRLAVLYNEQFF,TRBD2,few,TRBV2,TRBJ2-1
TGTGCCAGCAGTTCCCAGGGGGCGGAAGCTAATGAAAAACTGTTTTTT,CASSSQGAEANEKLFF,TRBD1,many,TRBV28,TRBJ1-4
TGTGCCAGCAGCTCCGGCGTCAGCAATGAGCAGTTCTTC,CASSSGVSNEQFF,-,-,TRBV7-9,TRBJ2-1
TGTGCCAGCAGTCCTTGGACAGCGACCTACGAGCAGTACTTC,CASSPWTATYEQYF,-,few,TRBV28,TRBJ2-7
TGCAGTGCTAGAGAGGGACTAACGTCCTACGAGCAGTACTTC,CSAREGLTSYEQYF,TRBD2,few,TRBV20-1,TRBJ2-7
TGCGCCAGCAGATATATAGCGGGAGGAGAGGGAGAGTTCTTC,CASRYIAGGEGEFF,TRBD2,few,TRBV5-1,TRBJ2-1
TGCAGTGCTAGAGGTTCAGCCTACGAGCAGTACTTC,CSARGSAYEQYF,-,-,TRBV20-1,TRBJ2-7
TGTGCCAGCAGCTGGACTAGCGGGACCTACGAGCAGTACTTC,CASSWTSGTYEQYF,TRBD2,many,TRBV7-2,TRBJ2-7
TGTGCCAGCAGCACCAGCGGGAGTAAGACCCAGTACTTC,CASSTSGSKTQYF,TRBD2,-,TRBV7-3,TRBJ2-5
TGTGCCAGCAGCTTAAGCCGGGACAGGGGTCTTGAGACCCAGTACTTC,CASSLSRDRGLETQYF,TRBD1,few,TRBV11-2,TRBJ2-5
TGTGCCAGCTCCCCAGGCCCGGGACAGGGGGTTTACGAGCAGTACTTC,CASSPGPGQGVYEQYF,TRBD1,-,TRBV11-2,TRBJ2-7
TGTGCCAGCAGCTACGGGACAGGGTGGACTAATGAAAAACTGTTTTTT,CASSYGTGWTNEKLFF,TRBD1,few,TRBV7-2,TRBJ1-4
TGTGCCAGCAGTCCCACCATTGCGGGCCAAGAGACCCAGTACTTC,CASSPTIAGQETQYF,-,-,TRBV6-1,TRBJ2-5
TGTGCCAGCAGCGTAGATGGGACAGGGGTAACAGATACGCAGTATTTT,CASSVDGTGVTDTQYF,TRBD1,-,TRBV9,TRBJ2-3
TGCAGTGCTAGGGGTGGAGCGGGAGGTGGAAATGAGCAGTTCTTC,CSARGGAGGGNEQFF,TRBD2,-,TRBV20-1,TRBJ2-1
TGTGCCAGCAGTGAGGGCTACTACACTGAAGCTTTCTTT,CASSEGYYTEAFF,-,few,TRBV25-1,TRBJ1-1
TGCAGTGCTAGAGATCAGGCGGGAGCTTACGAGCAGTACTTC,CSARDQAGAYEQYF,TRBD2,-,TRBV20-1,TRBJ2-7
TGCGCCAGCAGCAACTGGACTAGTCTCGAGACCCAGTACTTC,CASSNWTSLETQYF,TRBD2,few,TRBV10-2,TRBJ2-5
TGTACCAGCAGCCCGCCTAGCACAGATACGCAGTATTTT,CTSSPPSTDTQYF,-,once,TRBV7-9,TRBJ2-3
TGTGCCAGCAGCCGTGGCGGGATTCAGCCCCAGCATTTT,CASSRGGIQPQHF,-,-,TRBV2,TRBJ1-5
TGTGCCAGCAGATCCGGGACAGGGGGCTGGACCCAGTACTTC,CASRSGTGGWTQYF,TRBD1,few,TRBV12-3/TRBV12-4,TRBJ2-5
TGTGCCAGCAGTTCCGGGGGGGGTGTCGAGGAGCAGTACTTC,CASSSGGGVEEQYF,TRBD2,-,TRBV28,TRBJ2-7
TGCAGTGCAAGTCCAGGAGTTGGTCAGCCCCAGCATTTT,CSASPGVGQPQHF,-,many,TRBV20-1,TRBJ1-5
TGTGCCACCAGCAGAGATCAACTAGCGGGGAACACCGGGGAGCTGTTTTTT,CATSRDQLAGNTGELFF,TRBD2,few,TRBV15,TRBJ2-2
TGTGCCAGCAGCTTTATCGGGATACCCTACGAGCAGTACTTC,CASSFIGIPYEQYF,-,-,TRBV7-2,TRBJ2-7
TGCGCCAGCAGCTTGGGGACAGCCACCGGGGAGCTGTTTTTT,CASSLGTATGELFF,-,-,TRBV5-1,TRBJ2-2
TGTGCCAGCAGTGGGGACAGCGTAAATCCGAACACCGGGGAGCTGTTTTTT,CASSGDSVNPNTGELFF,TRBD1,few,TRBV6-1,TRBJ2-2
TGTGCCAGCAGCTCGGCGGGGCCCCTGGCGGATACGCAGTATTTT,CASSSAGPLADTQYF,-,few,TRBV7-2,TRBJ2-3
TGTGCCAGCAGGAGAGGTGACAGGCCCTACAATGAGCAGTTCTTC,CASRRGDRPYNEQFF,-,few,TRBV27,TRBJ2-1
TGTGCCAGCAGCTTAAAGGGCAATACTAGGGGTGCTGAGCAGTTCTTC,CASSLKGNTRGAEQFF,-,few,TRBV7-3,TRBJ2-1
TGCAGTGCTGCCGGGTGGGCGGGAGCCAAAAACATTCAGTACTTC,CSAAGWAGAKNIQYF,-,-,TRBV20-1,TRBJ2-4
TGTGCCACCAGCACACAGGGGGCTTCACCCCTCCACTTT,CATSTQGASPLHF,TRBD1,few,TRBV15,TRBJ1-6
TGCAGCGTTGAAAGAGGAGGGGGGGCTGGCACAGATACGCAGTATTTT,CSVERGGGAGTDTQYF,-,-,TRBV29-1,TRBJ2-3
TGCGCCAGTTCGGGACGGTTGGGGGACGCCGGGGAGCTGTTTTTT,CASSGRLGDAGELFF,-,-,TRBV5-1,TRBJ2-2
TGTGCCAGCAGCCGACCCTATCGGGACAGCCGAAATTCACCCCTCCACTTT,CASSRPYRDSRNSPLHF,TRBD1,-,TRBV11-2,TRBJ1-6
TGTGCCAGCAGGAGGGCGGGTAACACCGGGGAGCTGTTTTTT,CASRRAGNTGELFF,-,few,TRBV7-6,TRBJ2-2